This TCR beta chain was recovered during a study of cytomegalovirus exposure and HLA in healthy donors. The germline V gene has CDR1 SGHRS and CDR2 YFSETQ. V was cut by 0 bases and J by 8 bases, with 8 bases left in between. This CDR3 comprises 12 residues. To note about this clone: Its antigen is unknown.

General study points: Previous analysis showed most TCR beta V segments were productive about 87% or about 30% of the time. A missense variant in DCLRE1C was later tied to TCR beta V- and J-gene trimming.

60 Vbeta and 13 Jbeta primers were used in PCR. In the original processing: Later work found approximately 87 million unique TCR beta chains, with 9.5 million to 14 million shared. This table comes from immunoSEQ multiplex PCR, and its TCRdb copy is limited to in-frame clones, with some not included. V and J calls plus clone size are reproduced from that table; the DNA served to infer D and trimming. The sample has 160,000 or so clones; 60% to 85% are singletons. The J gene is TRBJ1-2, the V gene TRBV5-1; possible D gene TRBD1, 6 bases. What was sequenced was PBMCs. The receptor's source is a woman in her 30s in good health and CMV-seronegative. For the CDR3, the DNA is TGCGCCAGCAGCTTGGACAGGGTAGGCTACACCTTC. Residues: CASSLDRVGYTF.